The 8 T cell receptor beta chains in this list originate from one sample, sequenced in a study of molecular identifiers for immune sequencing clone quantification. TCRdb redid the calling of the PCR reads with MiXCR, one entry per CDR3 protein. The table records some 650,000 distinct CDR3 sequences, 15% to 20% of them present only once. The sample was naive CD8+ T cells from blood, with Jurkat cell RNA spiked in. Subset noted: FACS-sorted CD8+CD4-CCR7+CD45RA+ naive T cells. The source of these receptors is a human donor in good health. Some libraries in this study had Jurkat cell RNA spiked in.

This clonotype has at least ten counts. The chain's CDR3 is CASSLDGSNTEAFF. The CDR3 coding sequence is TGTGCCAGCAGCTTAGACGGATCGAACACTGAAGCTTTCTTT. The chain links TRBV7-6 to TRBJ1-1; no definite D call. The CDR3 sequence is 14 residues long. Trimming cost V 1 base and J 1 base, with 7 bases left between them. From germline, CDR1 is SGHVS and CDR2 FNYEAQ.

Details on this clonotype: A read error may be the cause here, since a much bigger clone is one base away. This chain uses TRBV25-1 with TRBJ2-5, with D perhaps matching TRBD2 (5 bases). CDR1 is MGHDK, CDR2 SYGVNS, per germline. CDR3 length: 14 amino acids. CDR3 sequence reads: CASSPEPGWETQCF. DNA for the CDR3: TGTGCCAGCAGTCCAGAACCTGGTTGGGAGACCCAGTGCTTC.

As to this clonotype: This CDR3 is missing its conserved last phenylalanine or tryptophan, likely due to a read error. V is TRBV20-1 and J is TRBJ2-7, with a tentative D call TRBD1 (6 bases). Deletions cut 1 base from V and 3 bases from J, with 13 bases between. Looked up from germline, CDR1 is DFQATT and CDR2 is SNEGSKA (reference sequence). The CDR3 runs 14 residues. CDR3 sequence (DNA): TGCAGTGCTAGAGGTAACAGGGAACTCTACGAGCAGTACCTC. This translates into CSARGNRELYEQYL.

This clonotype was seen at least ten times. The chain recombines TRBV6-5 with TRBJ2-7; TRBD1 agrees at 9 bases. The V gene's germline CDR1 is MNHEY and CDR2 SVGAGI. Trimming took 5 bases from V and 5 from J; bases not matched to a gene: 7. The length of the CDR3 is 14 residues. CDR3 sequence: CASSNTGTGNEQYF. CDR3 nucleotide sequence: TGTGCCAGCAGTAACACCGGGACAGGGAACGAGCAGTACTTC.

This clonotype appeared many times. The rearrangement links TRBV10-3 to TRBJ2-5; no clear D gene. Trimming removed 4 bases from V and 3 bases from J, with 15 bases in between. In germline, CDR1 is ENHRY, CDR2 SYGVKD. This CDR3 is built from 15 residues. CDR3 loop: CAISGGSAFKETQYF. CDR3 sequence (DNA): TGTGCCATCAGTGGTGGGTCCGCTTTCAAAGAGACCCAGTACTTC.

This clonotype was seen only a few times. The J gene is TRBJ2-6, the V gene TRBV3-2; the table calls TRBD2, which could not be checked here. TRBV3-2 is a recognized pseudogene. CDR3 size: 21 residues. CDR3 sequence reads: CASSQLLRQGPSFSGANVLTF. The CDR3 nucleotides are TGTGCCAGCAGCCAACTACTCCGACAGGGCCCCTCCTTCTCTGGGGCCAACGTCCTGACTTTC.

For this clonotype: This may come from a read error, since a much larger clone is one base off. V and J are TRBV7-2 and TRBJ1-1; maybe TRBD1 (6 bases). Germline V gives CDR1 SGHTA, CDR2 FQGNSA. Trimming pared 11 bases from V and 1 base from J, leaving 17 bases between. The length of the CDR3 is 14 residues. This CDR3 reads CAGGGSHPNTEAFF. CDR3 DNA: TGTGCCGGGGGGGGCAGTCATCCGAACACTGAAGCTTTCTTT.

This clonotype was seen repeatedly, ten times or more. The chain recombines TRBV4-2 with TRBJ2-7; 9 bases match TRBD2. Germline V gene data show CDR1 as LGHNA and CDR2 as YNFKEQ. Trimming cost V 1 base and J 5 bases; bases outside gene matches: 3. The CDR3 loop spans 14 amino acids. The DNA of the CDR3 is TGTGCCAGCAGCCAAGTCGCTAGCGGGAACGAGCAGTACTTC. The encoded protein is CASSQVASGNEQYF.